This T cell receptor (beta chain) was documented in a study of T-cell memory formation after mild COVID-19 (dated by TCRdb to the early 2020s). In terms of the full investigation: Most TCR sequence clusters were specific to one of the two donors. In a couple of donors, T-cell clones that expanded and contracted after mild COVID-19 were tracked by sequencing TCRalpha and TCRbeta repertoires over time. The cohort comprised two young, previously healthy adult volunteers, one female and one male.

Note on this clonotype: The antigen it recognizes is unknown. No much larger clone exists at a distance of one base, and base qualities are not known.

TCRdb lists the instrument as Illumina NovaSeq 6000. TCRalpha and TCRbeta cDNA libraries were built by 5'RACE with constant-segment primers, adding sample barcodes and unique molecular identifiers. Trizol reagent was used to extract RNA from every sample. Amplification of the libraries took two PCR steps, and the second step added a second sample barcode plus Illumina TruSeq adapters. The libraries were sequenced on an Illumina NovaSeq using 2 x 150 bp paired-end reads. From the authors' description of their analysis: Reads were demultiplexed and collapsed into UMI-guided consensus sequences with migec v1.2.7. With mixcr v2.1.11, UMI consensuses were aligned to TRA and TRB V and J templates and assembled into clonotypes. A clonotype was counted as expanded or contracted only when both edgeR and NoisET called the clonotype significant, with the noise models trained on biological replicates. For edgeR calls, the thresholds were a false discovery rate-adjusted p below 0.01 and a log2 fold-change of 1. As an exploratory analysis of dynamics, max-normalized trajectories of the 1000 most abundant clonotypes were examined by PCA with hierarchical clustering. Separately sequenced CD4+ and CD8+ repertoires were used to assign the CD4 or CD8 phenotype of responding clones. Through fastp at Q25 and MiXCR, TCRdb rebuilt clones from the public reads, retaining in-frame beta chains. Each entry merges the rows of one CDR3 protein and shows their most common DNA and genes. For this entry, the V and J calls and clone size follow TCRdb and not the study's own pipeline. The table for this sample lists some 250,000 distinct CDR3 sequences; roughly 10% of them were counted only once. The ten largest account for around 23% of the sample.

PBMCs were isolated by Ficoll-Paque density gradient centrifugation. V loses 2 bases at its end and J loses 0 bases; junction bases beyond the gene matches: 2. CDR1 and CDR2 are read off the germline V gene as SQVTM and ANQGSEA. From cysteine to phenylalanine, the CDR3 is 14 amino acids long. Here the CDR3 DNA is all that survives: 42 bases in frame from base 1. Here is what the overall study found, with its caveats: Some responding clones were detected in pre-infection memory, suggesting pre-existing cross-reactive memory T cells joined the SARS-CoV-2 response. Contracting CD4+ clones were found mainly in CM and EM memory subsets, while CD8+ clones were enriched in EMRA. The second-wave clones that peaked on day 37 were not confirmed to be SARS-CoV-2 specific. Only two mild cases were covered by the study, and larger cohorts that include severe cases with pre-infection samples were considered necessary. Clones contracting from day 15 to 85 had balanced CD4/CD8 phenotypes, while a second wave expanding from day 15 to 37 was biased towards CD4+.

This clonotype originated in a man between 18 and 35 years old who had mild COVID-19 (a few samples of this study predate the infection). The sample titles of this study are shuffled in the database, so cell type and time point are left out; the donor was told from shared clones. The chain is encoded by TRBV29-1 joined to TRBJ2-3; TRBD1 aligns with 7 central bases. The sequenced material came from PBMCs or a T cell subset sorted from them (not recorded which). The DNA reads as follows: TGCAGCGTTGAAAAGGGACAGAGCACAGATACGCAGTATTTT. Protein translation: CSVEKGQSTDTQYF.